This T cell receptor (beta chain) was identified during a study of T cell responses to AZD1222 COVID-19 vaccine. Study-wide points: Seropositive at baseline were only a handful of AZD1222 recipients. A rise in Spike-specific TCR breadth and depth followed two AZD1222 doses. Close to half of spike-specific TCRs reportedly recognize unmutated variant regions.

Here immunoSEQ multiplex PCR was the method, and the copy in TCRdb shows in-frame clones only, minus some. In the table there are approximately 200,000 clones, around 94% of which are singletons. V lost 4 bases to trimming and J lost 1 base, with 15 bases between them. CDR1 is SGHKS, CDR2 YYEKEE, per germline (reference sequence). This CDR3 region has 16 residues. Of note for this clone: Antigen specificity is unknown.

The sequence was collected from an adult who received the MenACWY meningococcal vaccine as a control. This material consisted of peripheral blood, taken 28 days after the second dose of the MenACWY control vaccine. The rearrangement links TRBV5-5 to TRBJ2-4; D gene ambiguous. In nucleotides, the CDR3 is TGTGCCAGCAGCCCGGCGAAGGTACTGGCCAAAAACATTCAGTACTTC. This codes for CASSPAKVLAKNIQYF.